The 30 T cell receptor beta chains reported below all come from one sample, sequenced in a study of CD8 T cells in ankylosing spondylitis (dated by TCRdb to about 2017). Receptors were amplified or captured by 5' RACE. The listed sequencing device is Illumina HiSeq 2500. TCRdb trimmed public reads at Q25 via fastp, called clones via MiXCR and kept in-frame beta chains. Rows are unified per CDR3 protein, each entry keeping the most common DNA and genes. A total of about 150,000 distinct CDR3 sequences appear in this sample, around a third of them only once. Over 5.5% of the sample comes from the top ten. Sequencing used synovial fluid, either unsorted or a sorted T cell fraction (not recorded which). The receptors derive from a male donor with ankylosing spondylitis.

The V gene is TRBV10-3, the J gene TRBJ1-2; tentatively, D is TRBD1 (6 bases). The CDR3 contains 15 residues. Between the trimmed V and J ends, which lost 4 bases and 2 bases, there was a span of 14 bases. CDR1 and CDR2 (germline): ENHRY, SYGVKD. The CDR3 nucleotides are TGTGCCATCAGTGCGGGCATCACAGGGAACTATGGCTACACCTTC. It translates to CAISAGITGNYGYTF.

A few counts support this clonotype. The V gene is TRBV4-3, the J gene TRBJ2-3; 13 bases are shared with TRBD2. In germline, CDR1 is LGHNA, CDR2 YSLEER. V gave up 4 bases and J gave up 6 bases; unmatched junction bases: 7. This CDR3 is 16 amino acids long. CDR3 protein: CASSPRGLAGEDTQYF. The CDR3 nucleotides are TGCGCCAGCAGCCCCCGAGGACTAGCGGGAGAGGATACGCAGTATTTT.

Many counts were recorded for this clonotype. This sequence joins TRBV4-3 and TRBJ2-5; D is unclear. Trimming took off 0 bases at V and 2 bases at J, with 10 bases between the two ends. The V gene's germline CDR1 is LGHNA and CDR2 YSLEER. The CDR3 is 15 amino acids. For the CDR3, the DNA is TGCGCCAGCAGCCAAGACGCGGAAAGACAAGAGACCCAGTACTTC. Its translation is CASSQDAERQETQYF.

This clonotype was counted only a few times. This sequence joins TRBV30 and TRBJ1-6; maybe TRBD1 (5 bases). V lost 5 bases to trimming and J lost 7 bases, with 9 bases between them. Germline values: CDR1 GTSNPN, CDR2 SVGIG (reference sequence). There are 12 residues in the CDR3. The CDR3 DNA sequence: TGTGCCTGGGACAGAGTAAATTCACCCCTCCACTTT. Residues: CAWDRVNSPLHF.

The chain is built from TRBV6-6 and TRBJ2-5; 7 bases align to TRBD2. The CDR3 contains 13 residues. Trimming removed 4 bases from V and 5 bases from J; junction bases left unmatched: 4. Germline CDR1 is MNHNY and CDR2 is SVGAGI (reference sequence). The CDR3 DNA reads as TGTGCCAGCAGTTGGGGGGGGGAGGAGACCCAGTACTTC. Protein product: CASSWGGEETQYF.

This clonotype was counted ten times or more. The V gene is TRBV5-1, the J gene TRBJ1-1; no firm D call. This CDR3 has 14 residues. CDR1 SGHRS and CDR2 YFSETQ come from the germline V gene. V shed 4 bases and J shed 11 bases, with 21 bases lying between them. This chain's CDR3 is CASSVTTEPGRAFF. As DNA, the CDR3 is TGCGCCAGCAGCGTCACCACAGAGCCAGGACGGGCTTTCTTT.

This clonotype turned up a few times. The CDR3 DNA follows: TGCAGTGCGAGTGGGGGGTTAGGCCAGCCCCAGCATTTT. It yields the protein CSASGGLGQPQHF. This chain joins TRBV20-1 and TRBJ1-5; weak D call: TRBD1 (5 bases). CDR3 size: 13 residues. The germline V gene encodes CDR1 DFQATT and CDR2 SNEGSKA (reference sequence). The V end lost 6 bases, the J end lost 7 bases, and 16 bases lay between the germline ends.

This rearrangement joins TRBV20-1 to TRBJ2-7; TRBD2 agrees at 9 bases. This CDR3 has 14 residues. Germline trimming cut 3 bases from V and 5 bases from J; bases unmatched to any gene: 8. CDR1 is DFQATT and CDR2 is SNEGSKA in the germline V gene (reference sequence). The CDR3 region has the DNA TGCAGTGCTAGTATTCGCGGGAGGGAGGACGAGCAGTACTTC. Translating it yields CSASIRGREDEQYF.

This clonotype has a handful of counts. The J gene is TRBJ1-1, the V gene TRBV12-3 or TRBV12-4, with a weak D call TRBD1 (6 bases). This CDR3 has 14 amino acids. V lost 3 bases to trimming and J lost 2 bases, with 10 bases between them. The chain's CDR3 is CASSFRTANTEAFF. The CDR3 coding sequence is TGTGCCAGCAGTTTTAGGACAGCAAACACTGAAGCTTTCTTT.

This rearrangement joins TRBV5-6 to TRBJ2-7, with a tentative D call TRBD1 (6 bases). The CDR3 has 15 amino acids. Germline lookup yields CDR1 SGHDT and CDR2 YYEEEE. V was clipped by 1 base and J by 5 bases, with 16 bases between them. CDR3 coding DNA: TGTGCCAGCAGCTTGCTCCAGGGGTTGAGCCACGAGCAGTACTTC. Protein product: CASSLLQGLSHEQYF.

V usage is TRBV6-5 and J usage is TRBJ2-7, with D possibly being TRBD1 (5 bases). V was cut by 2 bases and J by 1 base, with 9 bases left in between. The CDR3 has 14 amino acids. Germline V gene sequence: CDR1 MNHEY, CDR2 SVGAGI. The CDR3 region is CASSYRGDSYEQYF. Written as DNA, the CDR3 is TGTGCCAGCAGTTACAGGGGTGATTCCTACGAGCAGTACTTC.

The rearrangement links TRBV12-3 or TRBV12-4 to TRBJ1-1; maybe TRBD1 (5 bases). This CDR3 is 15 amino acids long. The V end lost 3 bases, the J end lost 7 bases, and 18 bases lay between the germline ends. The CDR3 nucleotides read TGTGCCAGCAGTTTCCGCAGGGATGGGGCCGATGAAGCTTTCTTT. It codes for CASSFRRDGADEAFF.

This clonotype was detected a few times. The rearrangement joins TRBV6-6 to TRBJ1-3; D unresolved. This CDR3 is 13 amino acids long. Germline CDR1 MNHNY, CDR2 SVGAGI (reference sequence). The germline V and J ends were trimmed by 2 bases and 3 bases, with 5 bases remaining between them. The DNA for the CDR3 is TGTGCCAGCAGTTACGGGGATGGAAACACCATATATTTT. Translation: CASSYGDGNTIYF.

The DNA of the CDR3 is TGTGCCAGCAGCGGGAGTTCTAGCGGGGGCTACGAGCAGTACTTC. This translates into CASSGSSSGGYEQYF. The chain combines TRBV5-6 with TRBJ2-7; 10 bases fit TRBD2. This CDR3 spans 15 amino acids. Germline V gene data show CDR1 as SGHDT and CDR2 as YYEEEE. Trimming took 4 bases from V and 3 from J; bases not matched to a gene: 7.

J is TRBJ1-6 and V is TRBV27, with TRBD1 matching 8 bases. Per the germline V gene, CDR1 is MNHEY and CDR2 is SMNVEV (reference sequence). V lost 10 bases, J lost 4 bases, and 15 bases stayed unmatched. The CDR3 sequence is 17 residues long. CDR3 nucleotide sequence: TGTGCCACCGGCCAGGGGGCAGGGTCCCTTTATAATTCACCCCTCCACTTT. Amino acids: CATGQGAGSLYNSPLHF.

The chain recombines TRBV2 with TRBJ1-1; a possible D gene is TRBD1 (6 bases). V shed 7 bases and J shed 5 bases, with 14 bases lying between them. The CDR3 loop spans 13 amino acids. CDR1 is SNHLY, CDR2 FYNNEI, per germline. CDR3 DNA: TGTGCCAGCAACGGTAGAGGGGGGACTGAAGCTTTCTTT. Its translation is CASNGRGGTEAFF.

This clonotype was detected once. The rearrangement joins TRBV5-6 to TRBJ2-1; D is perhaps TRBD1 (5 bases). Germline V lookup: CDR1 SGHDT, CDR2 YYEEEE. Trimming left V 0 bases short and J 0 bases short, with 10 bases between. This CDR3 region has 16 residues. The CDR3 DNA follows: TGTGCCAGCAGCTTGGGGGGCCCCCTCTCCTACAATGAGCAGTTCTTC. Encoded protein: CASSLGGPLSYNEQFF.

The V call is TRBV20-1, the J call TRBJ2-7; no firm D call. The CDR3 consists of 12 residues. Germline V gene data show CDR1 as DFQATT and CDR2 as SNEGSKA (reference sequence). The CDR3 sequence: CRSRALDAEQYF. For the CDR3, the DNA is TGCAGGAGCCGGGCCCTGGATGCCGAGCAGTACTTC.

The genes are TRBV2 and TRBJ1-2, with 7 positions matching TRBD1. CDR3 length: 14 residues. Germline-derived CDR1 and CDR2 are SNHLY and FYNNEI. The V segment lost 7 bases and the J segment 4 bases; nucleotides outside the gene matches: 9. The CDR3 DNA sequence: TGTGCCAGCACCACGACAGGGCAAGGCTATGGCTACACCTTC. This codes for CASTTTGQGYGYTF.

This chain links TRBV4-1 with TRBJ2-7; maybe TRBD1 (5 bases). The CDR3 runs to 13 residues. Germline V lookup: CDR1 MGHRA, CDR2 YSYEKL. V gave up 0 bases and J gave up 4 bases, with 7 bases separating them. CDR3 in amino acids: CASSQDQGYEQYF. CDR3 nucleotide sequence: TGCGCCAGCAGCCAAGACCAGGGATACGAGCAGTACTTC.

This clonotype came up many times. V gene TRBV29-1 combines with J gene TRBJ2-1; TRBD2 is a possible D gene (5 bases). CDR3 length: 13 residues. Trimming shortened V by 7 bases and J by 7 bases, and 17 bases separated the two germline ends. From germline, CDR1 is SQVTM and CDR2 ANQGSEA. The CDR3 is CSGIPDWSNEQFF. CDR3 sequence (DNA): TGCAGCGGGATACCGGACTGGTCGAATGAGCAGTTCTTC.

The rearrangement uses TRBV7-2 and TRBJ2-1, with D tentatively TRBD1 or TRBD2 (7 bases each). Germline V gene data show CDR1 as SGHTA and CDR2 as FQGNSA. The CDR3 runs 14 residues. V was clipped by 2 bases and J by 8 bases, with 13 bases between them. The CDR3 region has the DNA TGTGCCAGCAGCTTACAGGGGGGGTTGGATGAGCAGTTCTTC. It specifies CASSLQGGLDEQFF.

V usage is TRBV11-3 and J usage is TRBJ2-1, with TRBD2 matching 9 bases. Germline V gene sequence: CDR1 SGHNT, CDR2 YENEEA. V dropped 8 bases and J dropped 8; count of bases not matched to a gene: 13. The CDR3 covers 15 residues. This CDR3 reads CASQKEASGDYEQFF. CDR3 nucleotide sequence: TGTGCCAGCCAGAAGGAGGCTAGCGGGGACTATGAGCAGTTCTTC.

This clonotype was counted at least ten times. This chain uses TRBV20-1 with TRBJ1-1, with 7 bases aligning to TRBD1. The CDR3 is made up of 14 amino acids. Per the germline V gene, CDR1 is DFQATT and CDR2 is SNEGSKA (reference sequence). V shed 5 bases, J shed 10 bases, and the junction held 16 bases outside the gene matches. CDR3 amino acids: CSASEGQVPPRAFF. CDR3 nucleotides: TGCAGTGCTTCTGAAGGACAGGTCCCCCCTCGAGCTTTCTTT.

This chain uses TRBV28 with TRBJ2-1; TRBD2 might be the D (5 bases). V lost 0 bases to trimming and J lost 5 bases, with 17 bases between them. The CDR3 extends over 17 amino acids. Germline V gene lookup returns CDR1 MDHEN and CDR2 SYDVKM. CDR3 sequence: CASSLWAETKLHNEQFF. In nucleotides, the CDR3 is TGTGCCAGCAGTTTATGGGCAGAGACTAAGCTCCACAATGAGCAGTTCTTC.

This clonotype turned up a few times. This chain uses TRBV19 with TRBJ2-1; 9 bases line up with TRBD1. Germline values: CDR1 LNHDA, CDR2 SQIVND (reference sequence). CDR3 size: 14 residues. V shed 6 bases and J 7 bases; nucleotides not matched to a gene: 7. CDR3 sequence reads: CASRMGQGRNEQFF. CDR3 DNA: TGTGCCAGTAGGATGGGACAGGGTCGAAATGAGCAGTTCTTC.

This chain connects TRBV29-1 to TRBJ1-1; D remains ambiguous. Trimming stripped 2 bases from V and 9 bases from J, with 10 bases between. The CDR3 contains 11 residues. CDR1 and CDR2 (germline): SQVTM, ANQGSEA. CDR3 in amino acids: CSVEIAGKAFF. DNA for the CDR3: TGCAGCGTTGAAATAGCGGGTAAAGCTTTCTTT.

This clonotype was observed at least ten times. The chain couples TRBV6-1 to TRBJ1-2; no clear D gene. This CDR3 is built from 15 residues. Trimming left V 0 bases short and J 4 bases short, with 12 bases between. The V gene's germline CDR1 is MNHNS and CDR2 SASEGT. In DNA form, the CDR3 reads TGTGCCAGCAGTGAAGCAAGCACGAACCTCTATGGCTACACCTTC. Translating it yields CASSEASTNLYGYTF.

This rearrangement joins TRBV9 to TRBJ1-2; unclear D gene. The CDR3 covers 13 residues. Germline V lookup: CDR1 SGDLS, CDR2 YYNGEE. V was cut by 4 bases and J by 3 bases, with 10 bases left in between. The CDR3 region has the DNA TGTGCCAGCAGCCGTTCTGGTGACTATGGCTACACCTTC. This codes for CASSRSGDYGYTF.

The J gene is TRBJ2-3, the V gene TRBV7-6, with TRBD2 matching 12 bases. The V and J ends lost 5 bases and 1 base, in that order; junction bases with no gene match: 4. Germline V CDR1 and CDR2: SGHVS, FNYEAQ. CDR3 length: 16 residues. As DNA, the CDR3 is TGTGCCAGCAGCCTCCGACTAGCGGGGGGCACAGATACGCAGTATTTT. Translated, it gives CASSLRLAGGTDTQYF.